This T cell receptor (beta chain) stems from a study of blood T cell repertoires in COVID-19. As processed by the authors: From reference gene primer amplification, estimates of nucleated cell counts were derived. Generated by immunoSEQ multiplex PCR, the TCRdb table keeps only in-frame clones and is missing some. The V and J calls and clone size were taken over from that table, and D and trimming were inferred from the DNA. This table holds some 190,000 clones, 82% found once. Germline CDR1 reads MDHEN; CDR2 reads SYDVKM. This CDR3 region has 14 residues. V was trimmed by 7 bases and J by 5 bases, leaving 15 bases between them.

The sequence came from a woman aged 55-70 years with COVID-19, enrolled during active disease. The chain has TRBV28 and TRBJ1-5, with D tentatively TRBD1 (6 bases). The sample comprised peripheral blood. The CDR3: CASTVWGGDQPQHF. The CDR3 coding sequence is TGTGCCAGCACCGTATGGGGGGGCGATCAGCCCCAGCATTTT.